These 22 T cell receptor beta chains originate from one sample sequenced in a study of CD8+CD57+ T cells in acquired aplastic anemia. Study-level points and caveats: CD8+CD57+ cells from patients were less diverse than total CD4+ and CD8+ pools.

Sequenced patients had shown CD8+CD57+ cell expansion by flow cytometry. The use of genomic DNA as template underpinned the TCR beta VDJ and CDR3 profiling. TCRdb re-called the reads with MiXCR, one entry per CDR3 protein. The sample holds about 17,000 distinct CDR3 sequences; over 35% are singletons and the top ten take 86%. Their recognized antigens are unknown. Sequenced sample: CD8+CD57+ T cells sorted from PBMCs. As for subset: bead-enriched CD8+CD57+ effector memory T cells from SAA patients. Receptor source: a human donor with aplastic anemia.

The CDR3 region has the DNA TGTGCCAGCAGTCCAGGGGCGTCGGAGACCCAGTACTTC. It specifies CASSPGASETQYF. The chain uses TRBV7-3 and TRBJ2-5; D perhaps matches TRBD1 (6 bases). The CDR3 totals 13 residues. V dropped 6 bases and J dropped 5 bases, with 13 bases sitting between them. The germline V gene has CDR1 SGHTA and CDR2 FQGTGA. Full variable domain (missing parts from reference TRBV7-3 and TRBJ2-5): GAGVSQTPSNKVTEKGKYVELRCDPISGHTALYWYRQSLGQGPEFLIYFQGTGAADDSGLPNDRFFAVRPEGSVSTLKIQRTERGDSAVYLCASSPGASETQYFGPGTRLLVL.

The chain carries TRBV10-3 and TRBJ2-3; D not resolved. Germline assignment: CDR1 ENHRY and CDR2 SYGVKD. V was shortened by 8 bases and J by 0 bases, with 6 bases between the two germline ends. This CDR3 is built from 12 residues. This CDR3 is CAIGQSTDTQYF. CDR3 DNA sequence: TGTGCCATCGGGCAGAGCACAGATACGCAGTATTTT.

This clonotype was seen more than once but under ten times. The genes are TRBV7-9 and TRBJ1-5; D unresolved. The germline gives CDR1 SEHNR, CDR2 FQNEAQ (reference sequence). With 5 bases removed from V and 3 bases from J, the gap between germline ends came to 8 bases. The CDR3 has 13 residues. The CDR3 DNA follows: TGTGCCAGCAGCCCCCAAGCCAATCAGCCCCAGCATTTT. It encodes CASSPQANQPQHF.

Only a few counts were recorded for this clonotype. The chain is built from TRBV2 and TRBJ2-1; TRBD1 matches at 11 bases. Germline V gene sequence: CDR1 SNHLY, CDR2 FYNNEI. CDR3 size: 14 residues. V shed 6 bases and J 6 bases; nucleotides not matched to a gene: 4. CDR3 DNA sequence: TGTGCCAGCAGCCGGGACAGGGGGTCCAATGAGCAGTTCTTC. It encodes CASSRDRGSNEQFF.

This clonotype was found a few times. This rearrangement joins TRBV15 to TRBJ2-1, with no clear D. V was cut by 3 bases and J by 0 bases, with 6 bases left in between. This CDR3 spans 14 amino acids. Germline assignment: CDR1 LNHNV and CDR2 YYDKDF (reference sequence). CDR3 loop: CATSSVTSYNEQFF. The CDR3 DNA is TGTGCCACCAGCAGCGTTACCTCCTACAATGAGCAGTTCTTC.

This clonotype was seen repeatedly, ten times or more. The V gene is TRBV5-4, the J gene TRBJ2-7; D is unresolved. Germline V lookup: CDR1 SGHNT, CDR2 YYREEE (reference sequence). The ends were cut back, 2 bases at V and 3 bases at J, with 9 bases in the middle. CDR3 length: 13 residues. The CDR3 bases are TGTGCCAGCAGCTTTGGGCCGCACTACGAGCAGTACTTC. It encodes CASSFGPHYEQYF.

Only a few counts were recorded for this clonotype. The chain is built from TRBV2 and TRBJ2-5, with D uncertain. Germline CDR1 reads SNHLY; CDR2 reads FYNNEI. The CDR3 is made up of 13 amino acids. The V gene lost 5 bases and the J gene lost 2 bases, with 9 bases spanning the gap. The CDR3 DNA follows: TGTGCCAGCAGTACCCTACAGCAAGAGACCCAGTACTTC. The encoded protein is CASSTLQQETQYF.

This clonotype was counted between two and nine times. It may be a read error: a sequence one base away is much more abundant. The chain links TRBV2 to TRBJ2-2, with D maybe TRBD2 (5 bases). From germline, CDR1 is SNHLY and CDR2 FYNNEI. The CDR3 consists of 14 residues. As DNA, the CDR3 is TGTGCCAGCAGTTGGGGATTGTTAGCCGGGGAGCTGCTTTTT. Residues: CASSWGLLAGELLF.

Concerning this clonotype: A much more abundant neighbour one base away suggests this may be a read error. Because it lacks the conserved phenylalanine or tryptophan at the end, this CDR3 is likely a read error. The rearrangement joins TRBV27 to TRBJ2-3, with TRBD2 matching over 7 bases. V dropped 3 bases and J dropped 5; count of bases not matched to a gene: 2. Germline assignment: CDR1 MNHEY and CDR2 SMNVEV (reference sequence). This CDR3 contains 13 residues. The CDR3 sequence is CASSFGGGDTQYC. In DNA form, the CDR3 reads TGTGCCAGCAGTTTTGGGGGGGGAGATACGCAGTATTGT.

This clonotype occurred a few times. The CDR3 DNA reads as TGCAGTGCTATTTGGCAACACGTGTACTATGGCTACACCTTC. Encoded protein: CSAIWQHVYYGYTF. The chain carries TRBV20-1 and TRBJ1-2; no firm D call. The germline V gene has CDR1 DFQATT and CDR2 SNEGSKA (reference sequence). This CDR3 region has 14 residues. The V and J ends lost 4 bases and 3 bases respectively, with 15 bases between them.

Notes on this clonotype: The CDR3 does not close with the conserved phenylalanine or tryptophan, likely indicating a read error. V and J are TRBV24-1 and TRBJ2-3; no clear D. This CDR3 contains 13 residues. Trimming shortened V by 4 bases and J by 2 bases, and 6 bases separated the two germline ends. The germline gives CDR1 KGHDR, CDR2 SFDVKD. The CDR3 DNA is TGTGCCACCAGTGACTCAACCACAGATACGCAGTATTCT. Its translation: CATSDSTTDTQYS.

The J gene is TRBJ2-1, the V gene TRBV15; D assignment may be TRBD1 or TRBD2 (5 bases each). This CDR3 has 17 residues. Trimming shortened V by 3 bases and J by 1 base, and 16 bases separated the two germline ends. Germline V gene data show CDR1 as LNHNV and CDR2 as YYDKDF (reference sequence). The CDR3 loop reads CATSSSRSGRSYNEQFF. DNA for the CDR3: TGTGCCACCAGCAGCTCCAGGTCGGGACGATCCTACAATGAGCAGTTCTTC.

Worth noting for this clonotype: One end of the junction does not line up with germline, which may come from a read error. This chain links TRBV2 with TRBJ2-3; D is unclear. Germline V gene lookup returns CDR1 SNHLY and CDR2 FYNNEI. The CDR3 contains 13 residues. This chain's CDR3 is CASRVLWADAQYF. The CDR3 region has the DNA TGTGCCAGCAGGGTCCTGTGGGCAGATGCGCAGTATTTT. The whole variable domain, filled in from reference TRBV2 and TRBJ2-3, reads EPEVTQTPSHQVTQMGQEVILRCVPISNHLYFYWYRQILGQKVEFLVSFYNNEISEKSEIFDDQFSVERPDGSNFTLKIRSTKLEDSAMYFCASRVLWADAQYFGPGTRLTVL.

This clonotype has a count of ten or more. The chain links TRBV5-4 to TRBJ1-1; a possible D gene is TRBD1 (5 bases). The CDR3 totals 16 residues. Germline CDR1 is SGHNT and CDR2 is YYREEE (reference sequence). With 2 bases removed from V and 0 bases from J, the gap between germline ends came to 14 bases. The CDR3 bases are TGTGCCAGCAGCTTCTCGACAGCATCCATGAACACTGAAGCTTTCTTT. This gives the protein CASSFSTASMNTEAFF. Full variable domain (remainder filled in from reference TRBV5-4 and TRBJ1-1): ETGVTQSPTHLIKTRGQQVTLRCSSQSGHNTVSWYQQALGQGPQFIFQYYREEENGRGNFPPRFSGLQFPNYSSELNVNALELDDSALYLCASSFSTASMNTEAFFGQGTRLTVV.

The chain recombines TRBV7-6 with TRBJ2-7, with D perhaps TRBD2 (7 bases). The V and J ends lost 5 bases and 1 base respectively, with 9 bases between them. This CDR3 has 13 amino acids. Germline V gene sequence: CDR1 SGHVS, CDR2 FNYEAQ. The CDR3 is CASSRGASYEQYF. Here the CDR3 DNA reads TGTGCCAGCAGCCGGGGGGCGTCCTACGAGCAGTACTTC.

This chain connects TRBV20-1 to TRBJ2-3, with 8 bases identical to TRBD2. This CDR3 region has 16 residues. The V segment lost 3 bases and the J segment 4 bases; nucleotides outside the gene matches: 12. CDR1 and CDR2 (germline): DFQATT, SNEGSKA (reference sequence). The CDR3 DNA reads TGCAGTGCTAGGGTCCTAAGCGGGGGAGATTCAGATACGCAGTATTTT. This encodes CSARVLSGGDSDTQYF.

There are many counts of this clonotype. This rearrangement joins TRBV5-1 to TRBJ2-7, with D possibly matching TRBD1 (5 bases). Trimming took off 5 bases at V and 5 bases at J, with 17 bases between the two ends. The germline V gene encodes CDR1 SGHRS and CDR2 YFSETQ. CDR3 length: 14 residues. The CDR3 here is CASRSGVVQDEQYF. CDR3 DNA sequence: TGCGCCAGCAGAAGTGGCGTGGTACAGGACGAGCAGTACTTC.

This clonotype has ten or more counts. The chain joins TRBV9 to TRBJ2-7, with TRBD1 matching over 12 bases. CDR3 length equals 15 residues. Germline CDR1 and CDR2: SGDLS and YYNGEE. J lost 6 bases, V lost 4 bases, and 8 bases had no gene match. The CDR3 here is CASSSTGTGGSEQYF. DNA for the CDR3: TGTGCCAGCAGCTCGACCGGGACAGGGGGCAGCGAGCAGTACTTC.

This clonotype was seen ten or more times. This chain joins TRBV9 and TRBJ2-6; 10 bases align to TRBD1. Germline-derived CDR1 and CDR2 are SGDLS and YYNGEE. Losses at the gene ends were 1 base for V and 0 bases for J; bases not matched to a gene: 4. The CDR3 contains 18 residues. The CDR3 loop is CASSVKWTGGSGANVLTF. The CDR3 DNA is TGTGCCAGCAGCGTAAAATGGACAGGGGGCTCTGGGGCCAACGTCCTGACTTTC.

This clonotype appeared many times. The CDR3: CASTPVPGQASLEQYF. The CDR3 DNA follows: TGCGCCAGCACTCCCGTCCCGGGACAGGCGTCCCTGGAGCAGTACTTC. This chain uses TRBV5-1 with TRBJ2-7; 8 positions agree with TRBD1. CDR1 SGHRS and CDR2 YFSETQ come from the germline V gene. The CDR3 length is 16 residues. V shed 6 bases, J shed 7 bases, and the junction held 18 bases outside the gene matches.

The chain recombines TRBV5-1 with TRBJ2-1; TRBD2 might be the D (6 bases). Germline-derived CDR1 and CDR2 are SGHRS and YFSETQ. The CDR3 has 16 amino acids. Deletions cut 4 bases from V and 1 base from J, with 15 bases between. The CDR3 coding sequence is TGCGCCAGCAGCCGCAGGACGGGAGATTCCTACAATGAGCAGTTCTTC. It yields the protein CASSRRTGDSYNEQFF.

Details on this clonotype: The junction departs from germline at one end; a sequencing error may be responsible. The chain is built from TRBV20-1 and TRBJ2-1; 8 bases line up with TRBD2. This CDR3 spans 18 amino acids. The germline CDR1 and CDR2 sequences are DFQATT and SNEGSKA (reference sequence). The chain's CDR3 is CSARGSSGRAANYNEQFF. The CDR3 DNA reads as TGCAGTGCTAGAGGTTCTAGCGGGCGGGCCGCCAACTACAATGAACAGTTCTTC.